The present TCR beta chain was sequenced within a study of cytomegalovirus exposure and HLA in healthy donors. Donors likely had unrecorded immune exposures despite being nominally healthy when sampled. General study points: In vitro, a few CMV-associated chains proved specific for CMV antigens. In an earlier analysis, about 87% or about 30%: the productive usage of most TCR beta V segments. At a 0.05 false discovery rate, a later analysis found over 15,000 TCR beta sequences to be associated with HLA alleles.

Vbeta (60) and Jbeta (13) primers were used in the PCR. Generated by immunoSEQ multiplex PCR, the TCRdb table keeps only in-frame clones and is missing some. Altogether around 150,000 clones are present, 65% to 90% being singletons, with the ten largest covering about 2%. The CDR3 has 19 amino acids. The ends lost 5 bases at V and 4 bases at J; junction bases unmatched: 11. The germline gives CDR1 PRHDT, CDR2 FYEKMQ (reference sequence). This clone has just one count. What it binds is unknown. This receptor was taken from a human donor in good health. The sequencing input was PBMCs. V is TRBV13 and J is TRBJ2-1; TRBD2 agrees at 16 bases. The CDR3 DNA reads as TGTGCCAGCAGCCCAGGGACTAGCGGGGGGGCTAGCTCATACAATGAGCAGTTCTTC. Its translation is CASSPGTSGGASSYNEQFF.